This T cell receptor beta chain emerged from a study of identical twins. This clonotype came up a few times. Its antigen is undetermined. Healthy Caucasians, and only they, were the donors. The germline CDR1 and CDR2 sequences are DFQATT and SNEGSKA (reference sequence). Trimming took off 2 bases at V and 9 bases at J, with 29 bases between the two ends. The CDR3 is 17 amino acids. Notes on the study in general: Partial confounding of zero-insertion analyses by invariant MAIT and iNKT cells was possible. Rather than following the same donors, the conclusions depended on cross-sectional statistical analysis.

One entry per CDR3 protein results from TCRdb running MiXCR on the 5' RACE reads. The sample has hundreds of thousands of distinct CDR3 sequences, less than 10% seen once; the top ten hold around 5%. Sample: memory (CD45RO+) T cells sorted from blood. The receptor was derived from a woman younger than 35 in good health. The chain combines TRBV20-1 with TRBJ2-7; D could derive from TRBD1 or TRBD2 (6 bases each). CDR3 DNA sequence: TGCAGTGCTAGACAACCGGGAGTCGGACAGAGGTTCGAGAGGCAGTACTTC. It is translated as CSARQPGVGQRFERQYF.